This TCR beta chain came from a study of blood T cells in healthy people across ages. Healthy Caucasians from Russia aged about 6 to 95 served as donors. There were at least 5.5 micrograms of total RNA extracted from every sample. With 7 bases removed from V and 7 bases from J, the gap between germline ends came to 17 bases. Germline CDR1 reads SGHDN; CDR2 reads FVKESK. The CDR3 runs to 13 residues. PCR was performed a second time for 7 to 11 cycles using a sample-barcoded 5' primer and a J-beta primer mix. TCRdb reanalysed the 5' RACE reads using MiXCR and keeps one entry per CDR3 protein. The sample has hundreds of thousands of distinct CDR3 sequences, approximately 52% seen once. Details on this clonotype: A read error is possible here, since a much larger clone lies one base away.

Sequenced sample: blood. The genes are TRBV14 and TRBJ2-7; no definite D call. This clonotype originated in a woman at least 80 years old in good health. DNA of the CDR3: TGTGCCAGCACCCTCTGGACCACGGGTGAGCAGTACTTC. Translated, it gives CASTLWTTGEQYF.